This TCR beta chain was identified during a study of T cell responses to AZD1222 COVID-19 vaccine. Broader study findings: Clonal diversity was possibly underestimated, and white British individuals and females predominated among donors. AZD1222 recipients seropositive at baseline numbered only five to seven. The breadth and depth of Spike-specific TCRs increased once two AZD1222 doses had been given.

Using immunoSEQ multiplex PCR, the repertoire was profiled, and TCRdb retains in-frame clones only, with some absent. This table holds 100,000 to 120,000 clones, around 92% found once. The germline CDR1 and CDR2 sequences are SGHKS and YYEKEE (reference sequence). The CDR3 consists of 14 residues. V was cut by 3 bases and J by 2 bases, with 12 bases left in between. This clone occurred once. Its antigen is currently unknown. Here the sequenced sample was peripheral blood, taken on day 0 of AZD1222 vaccination. The TCR originated in an adult in good health. The V gene is TRBV5-5, the J gene TRBJ2-7; the D gene is possibly TRBD2 (6 bases). This CDR3 is CASSSPGLAYEQYF. The CDR3 DNA follows: TGTGCCAGCAGCTCCCCGGGACTTGCCTACGAGCAGTACTTC. Together with reference TRBV5-5 and TRBJ2-7, the CDR3 gives the full variable domain: DAGVTQSPTHLIKTRGQQVTLRCSPISGHKSVSWYQQVLGQGPQFIFQYYEKEERGRGNFPDRFSARQFPNYSSELNVNALLLGDSALYLCASSSPGLAYEQYFGPGTRLTVT.